This TCR beta chain originates from a study of T cell responses to AZD1222 COVID-19 vaccine. Study-level findings and limits: Spike-specific TCR depth and breadth grew after two AZD1222 doses.

Assay used: immunoSEQ multiplex PCR; TCRdb lists only in-frame clones, some missing. The sample consists of 120,000 or so clones, 90% of them appearing once. On this clone: The antigen remains undetermined.

The sequence was collected from an adult in good health. The source material was peripheral blood, sampled on day 0 of AZD1222 vaccination.

CDR3 sequence: CASSLYGSGTEAFF. CDR3 nucleotides: TGTGCCAGCAGCCTCTACGGGTCCGGCACTGAAGCTTTCTTT. V and J are TRBV2 and TRBJ1-1; the D is unclear. The CDR3 contains 14 residues. The V and J ends lost 6 bases and 4 bases respectively, with 15 bases between them. Germline V gene sequence: CDR1 SNHLY, CDR2 FYNNEI.